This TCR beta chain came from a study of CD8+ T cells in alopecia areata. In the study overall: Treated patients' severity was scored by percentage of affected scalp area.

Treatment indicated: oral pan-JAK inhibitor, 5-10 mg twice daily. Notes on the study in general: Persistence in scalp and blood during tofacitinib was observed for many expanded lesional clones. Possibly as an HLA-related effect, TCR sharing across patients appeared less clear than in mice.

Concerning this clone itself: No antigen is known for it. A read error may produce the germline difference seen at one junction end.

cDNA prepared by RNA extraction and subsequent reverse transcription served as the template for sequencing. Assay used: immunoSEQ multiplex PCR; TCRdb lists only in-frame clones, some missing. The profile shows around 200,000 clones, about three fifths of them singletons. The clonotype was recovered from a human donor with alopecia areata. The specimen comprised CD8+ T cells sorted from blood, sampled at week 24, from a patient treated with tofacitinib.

The CDR3 nucleotides read TGTGCCAGCAGCTTTCTGGGACAGCCAGCAACGTCCGTTTTT. This gives the protein CASSFLGQPATSVF. V is TRBV5-6 and J is TRBJ1-4, with 7 positions matching TRBD1. The CDR3 sequence is 14 residues long. CDR1 is SGHDT and CDR2 is YYEEEE in the germline V gene.